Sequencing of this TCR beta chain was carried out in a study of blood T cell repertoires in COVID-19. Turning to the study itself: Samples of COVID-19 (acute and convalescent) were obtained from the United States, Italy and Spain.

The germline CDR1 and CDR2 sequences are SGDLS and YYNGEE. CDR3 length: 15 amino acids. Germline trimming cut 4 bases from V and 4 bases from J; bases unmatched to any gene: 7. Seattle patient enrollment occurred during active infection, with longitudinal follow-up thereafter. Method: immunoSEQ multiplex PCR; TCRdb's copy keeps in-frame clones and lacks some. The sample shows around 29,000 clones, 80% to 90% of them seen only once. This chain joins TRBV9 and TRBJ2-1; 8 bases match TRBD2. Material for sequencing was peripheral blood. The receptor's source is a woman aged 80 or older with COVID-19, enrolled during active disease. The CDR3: CASSPGTREYNEQFF. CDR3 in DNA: TGTGCCAGCAGCCCTGGGACTAGGGAGTACAATGAGCAGTTCTTC.